These T cell receptor beta chains were read from a single sample in a study of T cell responses to AZD1222 COVID-19 vaccine. Libraries were prepared by immunoSEQ multiplex PCR; TCRdb keeps only in-frame clonotypes and omits some of them. The top ten hold 2.5% to 3% of the sample, which has approximately 200,000 clones, about 90% seen once. The material was peripheral blood, obtained on day 0 of MenACWY control vaccination. All receptors come from an adult in good health. The CDR3 runs from the conserved cysteine through the conserved F or W. The order of the fields is V gene, clone size, D gene, J gene, CDR3 protein, CDR3 DNA. The D gene is left open where the match is weak. A clone size is listed for some rows: how often the clone was seen (once, few, many), or a class if it is expanded.

v_call: TRBV28; clone_size: few; d_call: .; j_call: TRBJ1-2; cdr3_aa: CASSLGGRLGYTF; cdr3_nt: TGTGCCAGCAGCCTGGGGGGTCGACTTGGCTACACCTTC
v_call: TRBV7-9; clone_size: .; d_call: .; j_call: TRBJ1-2; cdr3_aa: CASSPDSEGYTF; cdr3_nt: TGTGCCAGCAGCCCGGACAGTGAGGGCTACACCTTC
v_call: TRBV7-9; clone_size: .; d_call: TRBD2; j_call: TRBJ2-1; cdr3_aa: CASSLGLFGTSGGDEQFF; cdr3_nt: TGTGCCAGCAGCTTAGGCCTTTTTGGGACTAGCGGGGGAGATGAGCAGTTCTTC
v_call: TRBV4-1; clone_size: .; d_call: .; j_call: TRBJ2-3; cdr3_aa: CASPRAVQIFFSTDTQYF; cdr3_nt: TGCGCCAGCCCGAGGGCAGTCCAAATTTTTTTTAGCACAGATACGCAGTATTTT
v_call: TRBV18; clone_size: .; d_call: TRBD1; j_call: TRBJ2-7; cdr3_aa: CASSPAGTGTYEQYF; cdr3_nt: TGTGCCAGCTCACCGGCCGGGACAGGTACCTACGAGCAGTACTTC
v_call: TRBV5-1; clone_size: .; d_call: .; j_call: TRBJ2-7; cdr3_aa: CASTGTQGDEQYF; cdr3_nt: TGCGCCAGCACCGGGACCCAGGGCGACGAGCAGTACTTC
v_call: TRBV2; clone_size: .; d_call: .; j_call: TRBJ1-1; cdr3_aa: CASPLRGVGSEAFF; cdr3_nt: TGTGCCAGCCCCCTTAGGGGAGTTGGCAGTGAAGCTTTCTTT
v_call: TRBV7-6; clone_size: .; d_call: TRBD1; j_call: TRBJ2-4; cdr3_aa: CASSPQDRPTDIQYF; cdr3_nt: TGTGCCAGCAGCCCACAGGACAGGCCTACGGACATTCAGTACTTC
v_call: TRBV4-3; clone_size: .; d_call: .; j_call: TRBJ1-1; cdr3_aa: CASSQEDIPNTEAFF; cdr3_nt: TGCGCCAGCAGCCAAGAAGACATCCCGAACACTGAAGCTTTCTTT
v_call: TRBV15; clone_size: .; d_call: .; j_call: TRBJ1-2; cdr3_aa: CATSREVARGYTF; cdr3_nt: TGTGCCACCAGCAGAGAGGTGGCCCGCGGCTACACCTTC
v_call: TRBV14; clone_size: .; d_call: .; j_call: TRBJ1-1; cdr3_aa: CASSQSYNTEAFF; cdr3_nt: TGTGCCAGCAGCCAATCCTACAACACTGAAGCTTTCTTT
v_call: TRBV7-2; clone_size: .; d_call: .; j_call: TRBJ1-3; cdr3_aa: CASSFSGPHSGNTIYF; cdr3_nt: TGTGCCAGCAGCTTTTCGGGGCCACACTCTGGAAACACCATATATTTT
v_call: TRBV19; clone_size: .; d_call: .; j_call: TRBJ1-3; cdr3_aa: CASSITLGFSGNTIYF; cdr3_nt: TGTGCCAGTAGTATTACCCTCGGCTTCTCTGGAAACACCATATATTTT
v_call: TRBV2; clone_size: few; d_call: TRBD1; j_call: TRBJ1-2; cdr3_aa: CANRQGAGGGYTF; cdr3_nt: TGTGCCAACCGACAGGGGGCCGGAGGTGGCTACACCTTC
v_call: TRBV5-1; clone_size: .; d_call: .; j_call: TRBJ2-3; cdr3_aa: CASSLEADTQYF; cdr3_nt: TGCGCCAGCAGCTTGGAAGCAGATACGCAGTATTTT
v_call: TRBV9; clone_size: .; d_call: .; j_call: TRBJ2-1; cdr3_aa: CASSRGTLYEQFF; cdr3_nt: TGTGCCAGCAGTCGGGGGACCCTATATGAGCAGTTCTTC
v_call: TRBV28; clone_size: .; d_call: TRBD1; j_call: TRBJ2-1; cdr3_aa: CASSPFGTGGSNEQFF; cdr3_nt: TGTGCCAGCAGTCCGTTCGGGACAGGGGGTTCTAATGAGCAGTTCTTC
v_call: TRBV18; clone_size: .; d_call: .; j_call: TRBJ2-1; cdr3_aa: CASSPPPRDGVEHEQFF; cdr3_nt: TGTGCCAGCTCACCTCCTCCCCGGGACGGGGTCGAGCATGAGCAGTTCTTC
v_call: TRBV28; clone_size: .; d_call: .; j_call: TRBJ2-7; cdr3_aa: CASGGRAYEQYF; cdr3_nt: TGTGCCAGCGGCGGGCGCGCCTACGAGCAGTACTTC
v_call: TRBV5-1; clone_size: .; d_call: .; j_call: TRBJ2-7; cdr3_aa: CASSSDSPSYEQYF; cdr3_nt: TGCGCCAGCAGCTCCGACAGCCCATCCTACGAGCAGTACTTC
v_call: TRBV28; clone_size: .; d_call: .; j_call: TRBJ2-2; cdr3_aa: CASSFSGAGELFF; cdr3_nt: TGTGCCAGCAGTTTTAGCGGTGCCGGGGAGCTGTTTTTT
v_call: TRBV7-8; clone_size: .; d_call: TRBD2; j_call: TRBJ2-3; cdr3_aa: CASSPMRGGSTDTQYF; cdr3_nt: TGTGCCAGCAGCCCCATGCGGGGGGGGAGCACAGATACGCAGTATTTT
v_call: TRBV28; clone_size: .; d_call: .; j_call: TRBJ1-2; cdr3_aa: CATASGGENNYGYTF; cdr3_nt: TGTGCCACCGCCAGCGGGGGGGAGAATAACTATGGCTACACCTTC